This T cell receptor (beta chain) was retrieved from a study of T and B cells in COVID-19 patients. Study conclusions and caveats: Sorted SARS-CoV-2-responsive or tetramer+ T cells and CD4+, regulatory and CD8+ subsets were not yet sequenced.

TRB rearrangements were amplified by multiplex PCR with BIOMED2 TRB-A/B primers. TCRdb recomputed calls from the multiplex PCR reads with MiXCR, one row per CDR3 protein. The profile shows about 8,000 distinct CDR3 sequences, about 28% of them singletons. Each TRB amplification used roughly 220-550 ng of genomic DNA from blood. The CDR3 totals 13 residues. With 6 bases removed from V and 1 base from J, the gap between germline ends came to 13 bases. Germline CDR1 SQVTM, CDR2 ANQGSEA. As concerns this clonotype: Antigen: not known.

The rearrangement uses TRBV29-1 and TRBJ2-7; D may be TRBD2 (7 bases). The TCR comes from a human donor who had recovered from COVID-19. Sequencing input: blood. The CDR3 region has the DNA TGCAGCGTGGGGGGGGACATATCCTACGAGCAGTACTTC. Translated, it gives CSVGGDISYEQYF.